A single sample gave rise to the 18 T cell receptor beta chains below, sequenced in a study of post-analysis software for immune sequencing data. Study-wide points: A handful of TRBV segments (TRBV5-6, TRBV5-1 and TRBV20-1 among them) occurred more frequently in patients than in controls.

Antigen specificity for these receptors is unknown. Unique molecular identifiers were built into the TCR beta cDNA libraries. TCRdb analysed the PCR reads with MiXCR anew, one entry per CDR3 protein. Here the sample spans 650,000 to 850,000 distinct CDR3 sequences, under 70% being singletons. Material for sequencing was blood. These receptors all come from a girl under 18 with multiple sclerosis.

The chain recombines TRBV5-1 with TRBJ1-1, with 7 bases that match TRBD1. After removal of 3 bases from V and 1 base from J, the junction contained 6 bases not matched to a gene. The CDR3 is 15 residues long. Germline loops: CDR1 SGHRS, CDR2 YFSETQ. This CDR3 reads CASSYAGTENTEAFF. The CDR3 DNA reads as TGCGCCAGCAGCTATGCCGGGACAGAGAACACTGAAGCTTTCTTT.

This clonotype came up once. This chain connects TRBV20-1 to TRBJ2-1; TRBD2 agrees at 9 bases. There are 15 residues in the CDR3. V shed 5 bases, J shed 4 bases, and the junction held 9 bases outside the gene matches. Germline assignment: CDR1 DFQATT and CDR2 SNEGSKA (reference sequence). In DNA form, the CDR3 reads TGCAGTGCTTCCCTTCAGGGACTAGCTTACAATGAGCAGTTCTTC. This codes for CSASLQGLAYNEQFF.

The V call is TRBV6-5, the J call TRBJ1-2; maybe TRBD1 (5 bases). With 5 bases removed from V and 4 bases from J, the gap between germline ends came to 14 bases. CDR1 is MNHEY and CDR2 is SVGAGI in the germline V gene. The CDR3 contains 14 residues. The CDR3 is CASSKQGGSYGYTF. The CDR3 nucleotides read TGTGCCAGCAGTAAGCAGGGAGGAAGCTATGGCTACACCTTC.

The chain employs TRBV9 and TRBJ2-4, with 11 positions matching TRBD2. The V and J ends lost 0 bases and 13 bases, in that order; junction bases with no gene match: 12. The CDR3 length is 16 residues. The germline gives CDR1 SGDLS, CDR2 YYNGEE. Here the CDR3 reads CASSVEGLAAYNEQYF. CDR3 coding DNA: TGTGCCAGCAGCGTAGAGGGACTAGCGGCCTACAATGAGCAGTACTTC.

The rearrangement joins TRBV7-3 to TRBJ1-4, with D possibly TRBD1 on 5 matching bases. V gave up 1 base and J gave up 8 bases, with 20 bases separating them. The CDR3 length is 17 residues. Germline loops: CDR1 SGHTA, CDR2 FQGTGA. Here the CDR3 DNA reads TGTGCCAGCAGCTTAAAGCGCCAGGGAGACGGTGGAGAAAAACTGTTTTTT. Its protein product is CASSLKRQGDGGEKLFF.

This clonotype was counted only a few times. The chain combines TRBV6-2 or TRBV6-3 with TRBJ2-3; 9 bases map to TRBD2. Germline-derived CDR1 and CDR2 are MNHEY and SVGEGT. The V segment lost 8 bases and the J segment 5 bases; nucleotides outside the gene matches: 5. The length of the CDR3 is 13 residues. CDR3 residues: CASALAGLDTQYF. As DNA, the CDR3 is TGTGCCAGCGCCCTAGCGGGACTAGATACGCAGTATTTT.

The V gene is TRBV10-3, the J gene TRBJ1-2; 8 bases are a match to TRBD1. The CDR3 is 14 amino acids. V gave up 4 bases and J gave up 4 bases; unmatched junction bases: 5. Germline CDR1 ENHRY, CDR2 SYGVKD. CDR3 DNA: TGTGCCATCAGTGGACAGGGGTTCGGCTATGGCTACACCTTC. Amino acids: CAISGQGFGYGYTF.

This clonotype turned up a few times. The chain uses TRBV5-1 and TRBJ2-3; possibly TRBD1 for D (6 bases). The CDR3 length is 15 residues. Per the germline V gene, CDR1 is SGHRS and CDR2 is YFSETQ. Trimming took 4 bases from V and 2 from J, leaving 14 bases between them. The CDR3 bases are TGCGCCAGCAGCCAAGTCACAGGGTCCACAGATACGCAGTATTTT. This gives the protein CASSQVTGSTDTQYF.

This chain uses TRBV2 with TRBJ2-5; TRBD2 might be the D (5 bases). Trimming took 7 bases from V and 6 from J, leaving 18 bases between them. CDR1 and CDR2 from the germline V gene are SNHLY and FYNNEI. This CDR3 region has 14 residues. The chain's CDR3 is CASTRSAGGQTQYF. The CDR3 nucleotides read TGTGCCAGCACGCGAAGTGCTGGAGGACAGACCCAGTACTTC.

V gene TRBV7-8 combines with J gene TRBJ2-3; 12 nucleotides agree with TRBD2. The CDR3 sequence is 19 residues long. After removal of 1 base from V and 1 base from J, the junction contained 9 bases not matched to a gene. Germline CDR1 is SGHVS and CDR2 is FQNEAQ. As DNA, the CDR3 is TGTGCCAGCAGCTTAGGTCGGGGACTAGCGGGTGGTCGCACAGATACGCAGTATTTT. Its translation: CASSLGRGLAGGRTDTQYF.

The chain's CDR3 is CAVTSGGRKNTEAFF. CDR3 coding DNA: TGTGCTGTTACCTCAGGGGGCCGAAAGAACACTGAAGCTTTCTTT. This sequence joins TRBV15 and TRBJ1-1; 8 bases are a match to TRBD1. This CDR3 is built from 15 residues. The V gene's germline CDR1 is LNHNV and CDR2 YYDKDF (reference sequence).

This clonotype has only a few counts. CDR3 in DNA: TGTGCCGCCTCGGGACAGGGCAACAACGAGCAGTACTTC. This translates into CAASGQGNNEQYF. This chain connects TRBV10-3 to TRBJ2-7; 9 bases are a match to TRBD1. With V trimmed by 11 bases and J by 5 bases, 10 bases remained unmatched. CDR1 ENHRY and CDR2 SYGVKD come from the germline V gene. The CDR3 is made up of 13 amino acids.

This clonotype was found a few times. The chain employs TRBV20-1 and TRBJ2-7; TRBD1 is a possible D gene (7 bases). The CDR3 covers 12 residues. Germline CDR1 is DFQATT and CDR2 is SNEGSKA (reference sequence). V was pared by 6 bases and J by 3 bases, with 12 bases between. The CDR3 loop is CSAPQGGYEQYF. The CDR3 coding sequence is TGCAGTGCACCGCAGGGGGGCTACGAGCAGTACTTC.

The chain combines TRBV15 with TRBJ2-1; D uncertain. The V end lost 0 bases, the J end lost 4 bases, and 10 bases lay between the germline ends. The CDR3 spans 15 residues. The germline V gene encodes CDR1 LNHNV and CDR2 YYDKDF (reference sequence). For the CDR3, the DNA is TGTGCCACCAGCAGAGATCCAGCAGCTTACAATGAGCAGTTCTTC. Translated: CATSRDPAAYNEQFF.

The rearrangement uses TRBV4-1 and TRBJ2-1; TRBD2 agrees at 7 bases. CDR3 length: 17 amino acids. Looked up from germline, CDR1 is MGHRA and CDR2 is YSYEKL. Germline trimming cut 6 bases from V and 1 base from J; bases unmatched to any gene: 12. The CDR3 sequence is CASRQMIAAGSYNEQFF. DNA of the CDR3: TGCGCCAGCAGACAAATGATTGCAGCGGGGTCCTACAATGAGCAGTTCTTC.

The J gene is TRBJ1-2, the V gene TRBV12-5; D gene unclear. The CDR3 consists of 15 residues. Germline V gene lookup returns CDR1 LGHNT and CDR2 FRNRAP. V shed 6 bases and J shed 4 bases, with 18 bases lying between them. DNA for the CDR3: TGTGCTAGTGGCCTTAGGCCGGACGGGTCCTATGGCTACACCTTC. Translation: CASGLRPDGSYGYTF.

The gene calls are TRBV6-5 and TRBJ2-3, with D perhaps TRBD1 (5 bases). The CDR3 is made up of 11 amino acids. The germline gives CDR1 MNHEY, CDR2 SVGAGI. Trimming pared 6 bases from V and 5 bases from J, leaving 6 bases between. In DNA, the CDR3 is TGTGCCAGCAGAGACAGAGATACGCAGTATTTT. It translates to CASRDRDTQYF.

The CDR3 nucleotides are TGTGCCAGCTCACCACCGGGCGGGGGCGCCCGGGACGAGCAGTACTTC. Protein sequence: CASSPPGGGARDEQYF. V gene TRBV18 combines with J gene TRBJ2-7, with a weak D call TRBD2 (7 bases). With 0 bases removed from V and 5 bases from J, the gap between germline ends came to 17 bases. In germline, CDR1 is KGHSH, CDR2 LQKENI. The length of the CDR3 is 16 residues.